The rows below give T cell receptor beta chains drawn from one sample of a study of control samples from healthy donors and cancer patients. Assay: immunoSEQ multiplex PCR; the TCRdb copy retains only in-frame clones and omits some. The data show around 150,000 clones, roughly 90% seen once. Sequenced input: blood. The receptors were gathered from a man younger than 40 in good health. CDR3s include the opening cysteine and the closing phenylalanine or tryptophan. Fields, in order: D gene, clone size, V gene, J gene, CDR3 DNA, CDR3 protein. D genes are given only for firm matches. Rows give clone size only sometimes, using once, few, many, or a class for an expanded clone.

D: TRBD1
size: .
V: TRBV29-1
J: TRBJ2-7
DNA: TGCAGCGTTGACAGTGGGACAGGCCGCTACGAGCAGTACTTC
CDR3: CSVDSGTGRYEQYF

D: TRBD1
size: .
V: TRBV6-1
J: TRBJ1-2
DNA: TGTGCCAGCAGTGAACAGGGCACACAGGGGGGCTACACCTTC
CDR3: CASSEQGTQGGYTF

D: .
size: once
V: TRBV7-8
J: TRBJ2-7
DNA: TGTGCCAGCAGCTTATCCCGGGACGGCTACGAGCAGTACTTC
CDR3: CASSLSRDGYEQYF

D: .
size: .
V: TRBV5-1
J: TRBJ2-3
DNA: TGCGCCAGCAGCTTGGGGGGTCCGTACAGCACAGATACGCAGTATTTT
CDR3: CASSLGGPYSTDTQYF

D: .
size: .
V: TRBV9
J: TRBJ2-3
DNA: TGTGCCAGCAGCGAAGGGGGCACAGATACGCAGTATTTT
CDR3: CASSEGGTDTQYF

D: TRBD1
size: .
V: TRBV27
J: TRBJ1-2
DNA: TGTGCCAGCAGGGGGACAGGGAGGTACTATGGCTACACCTTC
CDR3: CASRGTGRYYGYTF

D: TRBD1
size: once
V: TRBV19
J: TRBJ2-7
DNA: TGTGCCAGTAGCGCCGGGACAGGGACGTACGAGCAGTACTTC
CDR3: CASSAGTGTYEQYF

D: .
size: few
V: TRBV29-1
J: TRBJ1-5
DNA: TGCAGCGTTTCCGGTGGAGGGGACAATCAGCCCCAGCATTTT
CDR3: CSVSGGGDNQPQHF

D: .
size: .
V: TRBV27
J: TRBJ2-1
DNA: TGTGCCAGCAGCTTAAACAATGAGCAGTTCTTC
CDR3: CASSLNNEQFF

D: TRBD1
size: .
V: TRBV7-2
J: TRBJ1-1
DNA: TGTGCCAGCAGCTTTCGTCAGGGGGGGACTGAAGCTTTCTTT
CDR3: CASSFRQGGTEAFF

D: TRBD2
size: .
V: TRBV5-1
J: TRBJ2-3
DNA: TGCGCCAGCAGCTTCCTAGCGGGGGGAGGAGATACGCAGTATTTT
CDR3: CASSFLAGGGDTQYF

D: .
size: .
V: TRBV3-1/TRBV3-2
J: TRBJ2-7
DNA: TGTGCCAGCAGCCAACGTCCAGCGGCCTACGAGCAGTACTTC
CDR3: CASSQRPAAYEQYF

D: TRBD2
size: .
V: TRBV13
J: TRBJ2-1
DNA: TGTGCCAGCAGCCCTCGGACTAGCGGGACCTCCTACAATGAGCAGTTCTTC
CDR3: CASSPRTSGTSYNEQFF

D: .
size: .
V: TRBV7-9
J: TRBJ2-3
DNA: TGTGCCAGCAGCTTAAGTGGCGGTCGCACAGATACGCAGTATTTT
CDR3: CASSLSGGRTDTQYF

D: TRBD1
size: .
V: TRBV27
J: TRBJ1-6
DNA: TGTGCCAGCAGCCCAATAGACAGGGTTAATTCACCCCTCCACTTT
CDR3: CASSPIDRVNSPLHF

D: .
size: .
V: TRBV11-3
J: TRBJ1-6
DNA: TGTGCCAGCAGCTCCGAACCCAGAAATTCACCCCTCCACTTT
CDR3: CASSSEPRNSPLHF

D: .
size: .
V: TRBV6-5
J: TRBJ1-2
DNA: TGTGCCAGCGTGGCAGGGGACTATGGCTACACCTTC
CDR3: CASVAGDYGYTF

D: TRBD1
size: .
V: TRBV7-9
J: TRBJ1-1
DNA: TGTGCCAGCAGCCCTACGACAGGGGGCTACACTGAAGCTTTCTTT
CDR3: CASSPTTGGYTEAFF

D: .
size: once
V: TRBV27
J: TRBJ1-5
DNA: TGTGCCAGCAGTTTATCAGTCCGGGGGAATCAGCCCCAGCATTTT
CDR3: CASSLSVRGNQPQHF

D: .
size: .
V: TRBV19
J: TRBJ1-5
DNA: TGTGCCAGTAGTATAGGGGACGGATATAGCAATCAGCCCCAGCATTTT
CDR3: CASSIGDGYSNQPQHF

D: .
size: .
V: TRBV5-5
J: TRBJ1-4
DNA: TGTGCCAGCAGCTTAGGGGTAGGAGCAACTAATGAAAAACTGTTTTTT
CDR3: CASSLGVGATNEKLFF

D: .
size: .
V: TRBV5-6
J: TRBJ2-5
DNA: TGTGCCAGCAGCTTTTCGGCAGGGGGGGAGACCCAGTACTTC
CDR3: CASSFSAGGETQYF

D: TRBD1
size: .
V: TRBV18
J: TRBJ1-2
DNA: TGTGCCAGCTCACCAATTGAGGGGGCGGATGGCTACACCTTC
CDR3: CASSPIEGADGYTF

D: TRBD2
size: .
V: TRBV7-3
J: TRBJ2-1
DNA: TGTGCCAGCAGCTCCTTCCGACTAGCGGGAGCAAATGAGCAGTTCTTC
CDR3: CASSSFRLAGANEQFF

D: .
size: .
V: TRBV29-1
J: TRBJ1-2
DNA: TGCAGCGTTGGAAACAGCCTATATGGCTACACCTTC
CDR3: CSVGNSLYGYTF

D: TRBD2
size: .
V: TRBV2
J: TRBJ2-5
DNA: TGTGCCAGCAGTGAATCCTTAGCGGGGGCTGAGACCCAGTACTTC
CDR3: CASSESLAGAETQYF

D: .
size: .
V: TRBV18
J: TRBJ1-5
DNA: TGTGCCAGCTCACAGTTACCCCAGGGTAGGGGCAATCAGCCCCAGCATTTT
CDR3: CASSQLPQGRGNQPQHF

D: .
size: .
V: TRBV7-3
J: TRBJ1-1
DNA: TGTGCCAGCTCGACAGGTTTGAACACTGAAGCTTTCTTT
CDR3: CASSTGLNTEAFF

D: .
size: .
V: TRBV19
J: TRBJ1-5
DNA: TGTGCCAGTAGTATAGCTCGCGATCAGCCCCAGCATTTT
CDR3: CASSIARDQPQHF

D: .
size: .
V: TRBV10-3
J: TRBJ1-4
DNA: TGTGCCATTGCACCGACTAATGAAAAACTGTTTTTT
CDR3: CAIAPTNEKLFF

D: .
size: .
V: TRBV27
J: TRBJ1-1
DNA: TGTGCCAGCAGCCTGGGACTTTACACTGAAGCTTTCTTT
CDR3: CASSLGLYTEAFF

D: .
size: .
V: TRBV2
J: TRBJ1-2
DNA: TGTGCCAGCAGTGACGAGGTTGGAGGACAGCTCTACACCTTC
CDR3: CASSDEVGGQLYTF

D: .
size: .
V: TRBV5-1
J: TRBJ2-2
DNA: TGCGCCAGCAGTCAAGGGGGAGGGCCGTACACCGGGGAGCTGTTTTTT
CDR3: CASSQGGGPYTGELFF

D: .
size: .
V: TRBV10-3
J: TRBJ1-1
DNA: TGTGCCATCAGTGAGTCCCTAGGGGGGTTGAACACTGAAGCTTTCTTT
CDR3: CAISESLGGLNTEAFF

D: .
size: .
V: TRBV5-1
J: TRBJ2-2
DNA: TGCGCCACCCACCATGGACAAGCGAACACCGGGGAGCTGTTTTTT
CDR3: CATHHGQANTGELFF

D: TRBD1
size: .
V: TRBV28
J: TRBJ1-6
DNA: TGTGCCAGCAGTCTGACAGGGGGCTCCTATAATTCACCCCTCCACTTT
CDR3: CASSLTGGSYNSPLHF

D: .
size: .
V: TRBV12-3/TRBV12-4
J: TRBJ1-4
DNA: TGTGCCAGCACGCGGTCTAATGAAAAACTGTTTTTT
CDR3: CASTRSNEKLFF

D: .
size: once
V: TRBV5-1
J: TRBJ1-5
DNA: TGCGCCAGCAGCTTGGATGGGAATAGCAATCAGCCCCAGCATTTT
CDR3: CASSLDGNSNQPQHF

D: TRBD1
size: .
V: TRBV2
J: TRBJ1-1
DNA: TGTGCCAGCAGGGACAGGGAGAAGGCTTTCTTT
CDR3: CASRDREKAFF

D: TRBD1
size: .
V: TRBV7-8
J: TRBJ2-7
DNA: TGTGCCAGCAGCTTAGACAGGGGCGGGCAGTACTTC
CDR3: CASSLDRGGQYF

D: .
size: .
V: TRBV11-3
J: TRBJ2-3
DNA: TGTGCCAGCAGCTTATCGCGCGGGGATTGGAGCGCAGATACGCAGTATTTT
CDR3: CASSLSRGDWSADTQYF

D: .
size: .
V: TRBV19
J: TRBJ1-5
DNA: TGTGCCAGTAGTATAAGTGTTAATCAGCCCCAGCATTTT
CDR3: CASSISVNQPQHF

D: .
size: .
V: TRBV24-1
J: TRBJ2-7
DNA: TGTGCCACCAGTGATAGTGGGGGCGACGCCTACGAGCAGTACTTC
CDR3: CATSDSGGDAYEQYF

D: .
size: .
V: TRBV4-2
J: TRBJ2-4
DNA: TGTGCCAGCAGCCAGTGGGGACTCACGGCGGCCAAAAACATTCAGTACTTC
CDR3: CASSQWGLTAAKNIQYF

D: TRBD1
size: .
V: TRBV18
J: TRBJ2-7
DNA: TGTGCCAGCTCACTTGGGACAGGGGAGACCTACGAGCAGTACTTC
CDR3: CASSLGTGETYEQYF

D: TRBD1
size: .
V: TRBV24-1
J: TRBJ1-5
DNA: TGTGCCACCAGTGATTCACGGACAGGCCTCGGGCCCCAGCATTTT
CDR3: CATSDSRTGLGPQHF

D: .
size: medium-sized
V: TRBV4-1
J: TRBJ1-2
DNA: TGCGCCAGCAGCCAAGTTTTAAGAGGGGCCTATGGCTACACCTTC
CDR3: CASSQVLRGAYGYTF

D: TRBD2
size: .
V: TRBV2
J: TRBJ2-3
DNA: TGTGCCAGCAGGTACTATGGACTAGCGGGAGGCCCCACCACAGATACGCAGTATTTT
CDR3: CASRYYGLAGGPTTDTQYF

D: .
size: few
V: TRBV7-3
J: TRBJ2-7
DNA: TGTGCCAGCAGCTTAACGGGTCCTGATTCCTACGAGCAGTACTTC
CDR3: CASSLTGPDSYEQYF

D: .
size: few
V: TRBV9
J: TRBJ1-3
DNA: TGTGCCAGCAGCGAGGGTGTAGACACCATATATTTT
CDR3: CASSEGVDTIYF

D: .
size: .
V: TRBV11-1
J: TRBJ1-5
DNA: TGTGCCAGCAGCTATTCCAGCAATCAGCCCCAGCATTTT
CDR3: CASSYSSNQPQHF

D: .
size: few
V: TRBV5-5
J: TRBJ2-5
DNA: TGTGCCAGCAGCCGCGACTCCGTGGGGGAGACCCAGTACTTC
CDR3: CASSRDSVGETQYF